This T cell receptor beta chain stems from a study of CD8 T cells in Susac syndrome. Sequencing of TCR beta covered CD8+ and CD4+ T cells obtained from blood. It was negative isolation that provided the CD8+ and CD4+ T cells, whereas TEMRA cells were enriched by FACS. Random hexamers were used to reverse transcribe an amount of roughly 0.45 to 1 ug RNA. TCRdb reprocessed the immunoSEQ multiplex PCR reads with MiXCR, giving one entry per CDR3 protein. This table holds about 430,000 distinct CDR3 sequences, approximately 85% found once. The sequencing input was CD8+ T cells from PBMCs. This sequence originates from a human donor with multiple sclerosis.

CDR3 bases: TGTGCCAGCAGTCCCTATCGACAGGGGAACACTGAAGCTTTCTTT. This codes for CASSPYRQGNTEAFF. The rearrangement uses TRBV6-5 and TRBJ1-1; 7 bases are a match to TRBD1. Germline-derived CDR1 and CDR2 are MNHEY and SVGAGI. This CDR3 is built from 15 residues. The J segment lost 1 base and the V segment lost 5 bases, leaving 7 bases of the junction unmatched.